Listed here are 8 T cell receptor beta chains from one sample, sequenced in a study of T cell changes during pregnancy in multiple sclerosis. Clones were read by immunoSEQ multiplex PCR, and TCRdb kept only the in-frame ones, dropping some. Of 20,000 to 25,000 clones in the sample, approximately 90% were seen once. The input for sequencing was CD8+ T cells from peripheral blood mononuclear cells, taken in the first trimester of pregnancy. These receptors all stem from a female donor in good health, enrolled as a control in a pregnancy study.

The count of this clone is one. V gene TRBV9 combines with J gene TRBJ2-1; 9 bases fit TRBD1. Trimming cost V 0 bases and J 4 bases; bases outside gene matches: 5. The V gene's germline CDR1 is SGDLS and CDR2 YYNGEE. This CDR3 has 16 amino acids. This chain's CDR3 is CASSVGGQGAYNEQFF. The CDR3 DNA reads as TGTGCCAGCAGCGTAGGGGGACAGGGCGCATACAATGAGCAGTTCTTC.

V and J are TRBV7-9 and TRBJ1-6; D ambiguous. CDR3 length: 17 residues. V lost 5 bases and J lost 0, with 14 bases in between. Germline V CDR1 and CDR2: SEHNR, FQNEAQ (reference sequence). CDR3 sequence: CASSPLASSSYNSPLHF. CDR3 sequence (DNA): TGTGCCAGCAGCCCGTTAGCCTCGAGCTCCTATAATTCACCCCTCCACTTT. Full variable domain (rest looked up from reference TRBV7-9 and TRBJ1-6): DTGVSQNPRHKITKRGQNVTFRCDPISEHNRLYWYRQTLGQGPEFLTYFQNEAQLEKSRLLSDRFSAERPKGSFSTLEIQRTEQGDSAMYLCASSPLASSSYNSPLHFGNGTRLTVT.

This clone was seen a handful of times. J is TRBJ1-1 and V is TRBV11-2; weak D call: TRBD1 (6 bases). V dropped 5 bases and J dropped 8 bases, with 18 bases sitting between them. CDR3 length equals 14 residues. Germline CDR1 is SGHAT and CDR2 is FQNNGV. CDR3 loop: CASSDPGQRREAFF. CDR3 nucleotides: TGTGCCAGCAGCGACCCGGGACAAAGAAGAGAAGCTTTCTTT. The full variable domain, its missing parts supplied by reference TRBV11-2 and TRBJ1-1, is EAGVAQSPRYKIIEKRQSVAFWCNPISGHATLYWYQQILGQGPKLLIQFQNNGVVDDSQLPKDRFSAERLKGVDSTLKIQPAKLEDSAVYLCASSDPGQRREAFFGQGTRLTVV.

CDR3 protein: CSARDEKLFF. Here the CDR3 DNA reads TGCAGTGCCCGAGATGAAAAACTGTTTTTT. The rearrangement uses TRBV20-1 and TRBJ1-4, with no clear D. Trimming removed 6 bases at V and 6 bases at J, with 5 bases between. Germline-derived CDR1 and CDR2 are DFQATT and SNEGSKA (reference sequence). CDR3 length equals 10 residues.

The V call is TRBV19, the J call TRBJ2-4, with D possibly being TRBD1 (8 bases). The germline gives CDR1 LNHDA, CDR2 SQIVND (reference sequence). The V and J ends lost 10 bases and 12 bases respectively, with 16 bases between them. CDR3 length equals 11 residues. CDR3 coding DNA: TGTGCCACCAGGACAGGGAGGGGTCAGTACTTC. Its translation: CATRTGRGQYF.

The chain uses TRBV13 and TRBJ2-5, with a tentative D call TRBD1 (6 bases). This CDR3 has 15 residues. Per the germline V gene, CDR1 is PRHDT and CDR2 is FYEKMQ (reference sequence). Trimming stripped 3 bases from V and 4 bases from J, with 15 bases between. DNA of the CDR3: TGTGCCAGCAGCTTGCGAGAGGGGGTCCGAGAGACCCAGTACTTC. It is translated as CASSLREGVRETQYF.

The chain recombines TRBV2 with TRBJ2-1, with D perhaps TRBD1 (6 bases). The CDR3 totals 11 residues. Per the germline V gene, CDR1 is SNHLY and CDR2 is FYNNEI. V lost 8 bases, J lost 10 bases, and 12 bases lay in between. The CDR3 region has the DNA TGTGCCAGCCCCCTCGGACAGGAGCAGTTCTTC. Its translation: CASPLGQEQFF.

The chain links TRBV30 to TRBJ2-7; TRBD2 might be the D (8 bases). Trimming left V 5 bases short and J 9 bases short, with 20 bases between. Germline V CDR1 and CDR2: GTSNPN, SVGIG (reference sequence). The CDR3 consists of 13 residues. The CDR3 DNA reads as TGTGCCTGGGCGGGGGGCAGGGGGAAGAGGCAGTACTTC. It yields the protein CAWAGGRGKRQYF.